This TCR beta chain was identified in a study of blood T cells in healthy people across ages. Study as a whole: The capture of about one barcoded beta molecule per two T cells was achieved by template switching. Study results and caveats: Strong correlation existed between TCR beta diversity and naive T cell percentage. Donor CMV infection status was unknown, possibly confounding age-related changes in expanded clonotypes.

The use of a sample-barcoded 5' primer and a J-beta primer mix characterized a second PCR of roughly 7 to 11 cycles. All samples yielded 2.5 million or more CDR3-containing paired-end reads. Using its own MiXCR run on the 5' RACE reads, TCRdb lists one record per CDR3 protein. The sample includes around 1.5 million distinct CDR3 sequences, approximately 42% of them seen just once. As to this clonotype: Its specificity is unknown.

This CDR3 spans 15 amino acids. The V end was cut by 0 bases, the J end by 3 bases, with 6 bases between. The V gene's germline CDR1 is MGHRA and CDR2 YSYEKL. Sequencing was carried out using blood. V gene TRBV4-1 combines with J gene TRBJ2-6; D is unclear. This TCR derives from a woman between 18 and 29 years old in good health. CDR3 region: CASSQEPHGANVLTF. For the CDR3, the DNA is TGCGCCAGCAGCCAAGAACCACATGGGGCCAACGTCCTGACTTTC.